This TCR beta chain was documented in a study of blood T cells in healthy people across ages (dated by TCRdb to the mid-2010s). Context from the whole study: In model experiments, template switching captured roughly one uniquely barcoded TCR beta cDNA molecule for every two T cells. Donors were grouped into four age groups: young (average approximately 15 years), middle-aged (about 40), aged (62) and long-lived (around 80). Using deep sequencing normalized with unique cDNA molecular identifiers, the study measured how TCR beta repertoire diversity changes with age. Donors of different ages were randomly distributed across sequencing lanes to avoid experimental bias. For two donors (one aged 18 to 29 and one aged 80 or older), the study analyzed two additional independent replicas of 1 million unique cDNA reads from the same blood draw. General conclusions and limits of the study: The CMV infection status of donors was not known, potentially confounding age-related changes in expanded clonotypes. Conclusive comparison of naive and antigen-experienced compartments was prevented by the profiling of bulk unsorted PBMCs. Compared with the aged group, more naive CD4+ T cells, fewer expanded clones and increased TCR diversity were shown by the long-lived group, suggesting age selection. There was a strong correlation between observed TCR beta diversity and the percentage of naive T cells measured by flow cytometry. Observed TCR beta diversity per million T cells fell roughly linearly with age, and a significant reduction was already apparent by age roughly 40. Estimates of total diversity based on one million sequenced T cells were regarded as lower bounds and as underestimates.

The roughly 37 donors, aged roughly 6 to 95 years, were systemically healthy Caucasian individuals from Russia. Around 9.7 milliliters of peripheral blood were collected from each donor into EDTA-treated Vacutainer tubes. Ficoll-Paque density-gradient centrifugation was used to isolate PBMCs, with at least 6 million obtained per sample. Trizol reagent was used to extract total RNA from the PBMCs, yielding at least 6 micrograms per sample. For every donor, an aliquot of PBMCs went through flow cytometry to measure the percentages of naive CD45RAhigh/CD27high T cells. Libraries were built with 5' RACE. Sequencing was performed on an Illumina HiSeq 2500. A second PCR of roughly 7 to 11 cycles was run with a J-beta primer mix and a sample-barcoded 5' primer. Each TCR beta cDNA molecule received a unique molecular identifier from a template-switch 5' adaptor carrying 12 random nucleotides. At least 3 million CDR3-containing paired-end reads were obtained from each sample. First-strand cDNA was synthesized from all RNA with the Mint cDNA synthesis kit, primed by a TRBC-specific oligonucleotide. After uracil-DNA glycosylase treatment, a first 18-cycle PCR used universal primers M1SS and BC2_uni_R on all cDNA. On the study's bioinformatics: Normalization of each sample was performed by random selection of 1 million high-quality reads, each carrying a distinct molecular identifier. Instead of being binned into consensus sequences, reads that shared molecular identifiers were thrown out. MiTCR, run with a Q25 quality threshold and the strictest error-elimination algorithm, handled CDR3 identification, clonotype clustering and error correction. A nonparametric unseen species model using Euler transformation provided a lower-bound estimate of total TCR beta diversity. TCRdb cleaned the public reads at Q25 with fastp, built clones with MiXCR and kept in-frame beta chains. Each CDR3 protein appears once, grouped with its most common genes and DNA. The V and J calls reflect TCRdb's pipeline rather than the authors' work. The sample profile shows about 690,000 distinct CDR3 sequences; about 43% of them were found once. 30% of the sample comes from the top ten.

Including the terminal cysteine and phenylalanine, the CDR3 comprises 14 residues. CDR3 DNA only is kept here, 42 bases in frame from base 1. V loses 5 bases at its end and J loses 5 bases; junction bases beyond the gene matches: 7. Via the germline V gene (reference sequence), CDR1 is DFQATT and CDR2 SNEGSKA. In its sample, this clonotype was seen a few times. Its antigen is unknown. Per-base quality was not reported, and no clone a single base away is much larger than it. Recombination joined TRBV20-1 with TRBJ2-1, with 9 central nucleotides matching TRBD2. The TCR sequence derives from an elderly man in good health. Sequencing was carried out using blood. The CDR3: CSAGSGSGDNEQFF. At the DNA level, the sequence is TGCAGTGCTGGTAGCGGGAGTGGCGACAATGAGCAGTTCTTC.